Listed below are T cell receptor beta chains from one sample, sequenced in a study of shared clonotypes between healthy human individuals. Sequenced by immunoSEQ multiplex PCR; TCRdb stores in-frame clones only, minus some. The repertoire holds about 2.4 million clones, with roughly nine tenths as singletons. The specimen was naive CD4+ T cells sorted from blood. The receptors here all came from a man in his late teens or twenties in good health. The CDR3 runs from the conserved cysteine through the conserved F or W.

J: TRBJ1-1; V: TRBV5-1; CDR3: CASSLAMDRGLVNMNTEAFF
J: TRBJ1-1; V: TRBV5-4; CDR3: CASSLGTGVTEAFF
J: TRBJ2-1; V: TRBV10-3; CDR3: CAISESTGLAGSNEQFF
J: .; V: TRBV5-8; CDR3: CASSHPGYEQYF
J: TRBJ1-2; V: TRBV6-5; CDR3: CASGKGNNYGYTF
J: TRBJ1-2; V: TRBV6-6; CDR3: CASTKRGQGGYTF
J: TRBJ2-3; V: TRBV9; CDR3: CASSPRESTSTDTQYF
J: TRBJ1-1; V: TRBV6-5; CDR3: CASSSQGSTEAFF
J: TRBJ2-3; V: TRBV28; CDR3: CASSLLSYTDTQYF
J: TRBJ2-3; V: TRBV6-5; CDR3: CASSYSMRGATDTQYF
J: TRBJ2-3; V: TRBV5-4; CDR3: CASSLIGSDTQYF
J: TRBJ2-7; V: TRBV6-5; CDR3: CASRPGLAEPYEQYF
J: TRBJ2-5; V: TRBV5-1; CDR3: CASSFGTAQETQYF
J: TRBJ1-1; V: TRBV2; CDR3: CASTLQGTGNTEAFF
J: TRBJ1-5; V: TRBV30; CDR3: CAWSTVNSNQPQHF
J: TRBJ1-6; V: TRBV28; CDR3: CASSSGTPWDSPLHF
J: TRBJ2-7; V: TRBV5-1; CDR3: CASSLAGTGVTYEQYF
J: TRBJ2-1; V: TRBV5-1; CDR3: CASSSGLAGASHEQFF
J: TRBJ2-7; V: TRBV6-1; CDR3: CASSEAKGTAFYEQYF
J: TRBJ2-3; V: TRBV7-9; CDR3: CASSRTRPVVPDTQYF
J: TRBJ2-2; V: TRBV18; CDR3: CASSPKETGELFF
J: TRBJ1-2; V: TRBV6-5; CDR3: CASRRDPSYGYTF
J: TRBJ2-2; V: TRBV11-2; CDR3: CTSSLSVGGELFF
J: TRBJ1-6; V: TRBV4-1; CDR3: CASSQVQRFSPLHF
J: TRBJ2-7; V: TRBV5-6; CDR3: CASSWTSREQYF
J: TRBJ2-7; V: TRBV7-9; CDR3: CASSSPGPGGHEQYF
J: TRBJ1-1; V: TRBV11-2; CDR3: CASSLSGGTEAFF
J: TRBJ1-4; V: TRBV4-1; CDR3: CASSPEGATNEKLFF